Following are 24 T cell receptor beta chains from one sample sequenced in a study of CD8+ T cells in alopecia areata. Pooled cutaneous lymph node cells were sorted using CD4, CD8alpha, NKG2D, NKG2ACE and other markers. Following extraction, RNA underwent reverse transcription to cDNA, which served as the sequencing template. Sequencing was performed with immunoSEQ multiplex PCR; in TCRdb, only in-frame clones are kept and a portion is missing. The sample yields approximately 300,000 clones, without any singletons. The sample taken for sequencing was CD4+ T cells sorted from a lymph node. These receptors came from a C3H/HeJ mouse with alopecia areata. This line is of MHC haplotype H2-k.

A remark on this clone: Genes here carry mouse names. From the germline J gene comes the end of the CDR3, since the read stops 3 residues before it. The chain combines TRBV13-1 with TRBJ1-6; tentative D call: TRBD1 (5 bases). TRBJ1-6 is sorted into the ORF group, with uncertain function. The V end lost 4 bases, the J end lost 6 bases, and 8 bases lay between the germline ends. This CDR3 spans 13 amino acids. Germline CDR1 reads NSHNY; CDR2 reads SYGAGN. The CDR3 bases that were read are TGTGCCAGCAGTAGACAGCCTAATTCGCCC. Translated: CASSRQPNSP. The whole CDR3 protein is CASSRQPNSPLYF.

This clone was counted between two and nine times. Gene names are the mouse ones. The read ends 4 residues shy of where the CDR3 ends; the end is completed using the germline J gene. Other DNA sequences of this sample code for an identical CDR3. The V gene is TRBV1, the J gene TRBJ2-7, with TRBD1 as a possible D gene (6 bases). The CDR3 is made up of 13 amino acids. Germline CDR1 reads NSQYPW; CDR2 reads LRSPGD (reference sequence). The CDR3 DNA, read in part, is TGCACCTGCAGTGCTCCGGGACAATAT. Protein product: CTCSAPGQY. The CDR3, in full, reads CTCSAPGQYEQYF.

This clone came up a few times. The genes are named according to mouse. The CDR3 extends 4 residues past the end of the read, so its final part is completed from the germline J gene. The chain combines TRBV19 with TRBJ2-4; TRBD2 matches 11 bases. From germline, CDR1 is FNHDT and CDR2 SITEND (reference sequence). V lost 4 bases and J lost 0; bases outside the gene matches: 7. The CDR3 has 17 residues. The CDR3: CASSRSGTGGSQNTLYF. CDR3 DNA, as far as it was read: TGTGCCAGCAGTCGATCCGGGACTGGGGGTAGTCAAAAC.

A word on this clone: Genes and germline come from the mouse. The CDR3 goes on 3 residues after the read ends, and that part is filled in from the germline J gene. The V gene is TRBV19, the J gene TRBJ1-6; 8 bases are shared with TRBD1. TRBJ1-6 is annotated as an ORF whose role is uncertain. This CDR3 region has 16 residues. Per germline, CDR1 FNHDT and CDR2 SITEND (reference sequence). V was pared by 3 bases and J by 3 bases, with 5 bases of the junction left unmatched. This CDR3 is CASSTSGGSYNSPLYF. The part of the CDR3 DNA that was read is TGTGCCAGCAGTACTTCAGGGGGCAGCTATAATTCGCCC.

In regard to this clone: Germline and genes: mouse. The CDR3 DNA, read in part, is TGTGCCAGCGGTGAGGTATGGACAGCAAACTATGCT. Translating gives CASGEVWTANYA. The full CDR3 reads CASGEVWTANYAEQFF. The genes are TRBV13-2 and TRBJ2-1, with D maybe TRBD1 (6 bases). The missing CDR3 end, 4 residues past where the read stops, is filled in from the germline J gene. The CDR3 contains 16 residues. Germline V gene lookup returns CDR1 NNHNN and CDR2 SYGAGS (reference sequence). Trimming cost V 2 bases and J 1 base, with 13 bases left between them.

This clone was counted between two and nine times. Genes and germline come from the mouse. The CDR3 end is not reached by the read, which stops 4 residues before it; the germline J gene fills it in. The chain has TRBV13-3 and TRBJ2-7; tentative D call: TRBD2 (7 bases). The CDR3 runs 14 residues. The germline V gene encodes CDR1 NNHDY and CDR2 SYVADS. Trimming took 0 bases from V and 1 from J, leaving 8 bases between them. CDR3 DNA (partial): TGTGCCAGCAGTGATGAGGGGGGGTCCTAT. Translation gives CASSDEGGSY. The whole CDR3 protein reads CASSDEGGSYEQYF.

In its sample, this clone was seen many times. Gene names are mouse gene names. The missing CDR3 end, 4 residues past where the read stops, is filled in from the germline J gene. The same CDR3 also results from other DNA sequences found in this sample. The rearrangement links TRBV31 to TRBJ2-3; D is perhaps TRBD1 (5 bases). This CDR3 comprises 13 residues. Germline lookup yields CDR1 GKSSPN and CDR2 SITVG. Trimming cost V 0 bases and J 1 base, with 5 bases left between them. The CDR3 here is CAWSLGGAETLYF. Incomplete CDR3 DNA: TGTGCCTGGAGTCTAGGGGGTGCAGAA.

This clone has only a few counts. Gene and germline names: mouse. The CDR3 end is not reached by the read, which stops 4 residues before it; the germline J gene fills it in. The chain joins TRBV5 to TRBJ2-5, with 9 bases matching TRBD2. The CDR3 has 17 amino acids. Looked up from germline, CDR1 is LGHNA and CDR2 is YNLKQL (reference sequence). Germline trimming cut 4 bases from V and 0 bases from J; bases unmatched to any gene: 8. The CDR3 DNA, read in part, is TGTGCCAGCAGCCCTCGACTGGGGGCAGTTAACCAAGAC. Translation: CASSPRLGAVNQD. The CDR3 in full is CASSPRLGAVNQDTQYF.

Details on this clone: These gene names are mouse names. CDR3 protein: CASGRHANTEVFF. CDR3 DNA (partial): TGTGCCAGCGGCCGACACGCAAACACA. The gene calls are TRBV13-2 and TRBJ1-1; D is ambiguous. The CDR3 is cut off 4 residues early in the read; its end comes from the germline J gene. CDR1 NNHNN and CDR2 SYGAGS come from the germline V gene (reference sequence). This CDR3 is 13 amino acids long. The ends were cut back, 5 bases at V and 0 bases at J, with 8 bases in the middle.

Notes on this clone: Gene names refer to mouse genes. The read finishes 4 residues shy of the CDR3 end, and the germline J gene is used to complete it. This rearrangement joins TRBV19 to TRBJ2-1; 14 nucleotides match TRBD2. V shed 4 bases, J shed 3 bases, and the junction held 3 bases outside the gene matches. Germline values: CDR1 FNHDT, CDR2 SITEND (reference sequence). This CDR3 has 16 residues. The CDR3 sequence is CASSPGLGGPYAEQFF. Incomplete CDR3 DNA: TGTGCCAGCAGTCCGGGACTGGGGGGGCCCTATGCT.

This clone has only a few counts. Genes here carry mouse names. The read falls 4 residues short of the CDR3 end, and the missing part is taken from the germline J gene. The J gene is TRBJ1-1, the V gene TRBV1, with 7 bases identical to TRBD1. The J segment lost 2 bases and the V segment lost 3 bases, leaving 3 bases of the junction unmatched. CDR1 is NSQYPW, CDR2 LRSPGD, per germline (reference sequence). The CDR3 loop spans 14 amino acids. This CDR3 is CTCSARGSNTEVFF. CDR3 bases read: TGCACCTGCAGTGCCAGGGGGAGCAACACA.

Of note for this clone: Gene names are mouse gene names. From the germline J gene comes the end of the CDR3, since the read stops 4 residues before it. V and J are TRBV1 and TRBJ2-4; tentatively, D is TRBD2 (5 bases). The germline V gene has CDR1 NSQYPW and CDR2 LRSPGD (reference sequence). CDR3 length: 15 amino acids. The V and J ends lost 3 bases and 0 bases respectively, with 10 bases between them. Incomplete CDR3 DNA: TGCACCTGCAGTGCTCTGGGTCCTAGTCAAAAC. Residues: CTCSALGPSQN. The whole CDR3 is CTCSALGPSQNTLYF.

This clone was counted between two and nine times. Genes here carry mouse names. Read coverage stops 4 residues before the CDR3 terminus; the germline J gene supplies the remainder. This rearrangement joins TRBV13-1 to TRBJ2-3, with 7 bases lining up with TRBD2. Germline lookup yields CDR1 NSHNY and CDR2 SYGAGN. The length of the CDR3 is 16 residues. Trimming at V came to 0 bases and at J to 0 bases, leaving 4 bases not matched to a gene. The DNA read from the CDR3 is TGTGCCAGCAGTGATGGCTGGGGGACTAGTGCAGAA. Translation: CASSDGWGTSAE. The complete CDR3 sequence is CASSDGWGTSAETLYF.

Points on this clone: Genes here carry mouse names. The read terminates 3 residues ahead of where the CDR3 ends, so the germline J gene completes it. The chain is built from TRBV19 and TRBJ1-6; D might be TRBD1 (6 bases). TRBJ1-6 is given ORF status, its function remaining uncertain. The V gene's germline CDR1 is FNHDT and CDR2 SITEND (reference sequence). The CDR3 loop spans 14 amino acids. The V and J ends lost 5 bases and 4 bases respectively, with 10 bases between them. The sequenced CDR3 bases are TGTGCCAGCAGGAACAGGGCATATAATTCGCCC. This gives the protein CASRNRAYNSP. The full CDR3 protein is CASRNRAYNSPLYF.

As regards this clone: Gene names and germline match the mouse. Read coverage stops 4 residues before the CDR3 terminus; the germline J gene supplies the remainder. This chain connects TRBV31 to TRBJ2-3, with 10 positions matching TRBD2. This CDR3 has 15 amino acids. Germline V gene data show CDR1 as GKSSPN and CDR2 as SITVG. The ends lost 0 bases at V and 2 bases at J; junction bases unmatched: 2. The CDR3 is CAWSLLGGPAETLYF. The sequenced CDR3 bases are TGTGCCTGGAGTCTCCTGGGGGGGCCTGCAGAA.

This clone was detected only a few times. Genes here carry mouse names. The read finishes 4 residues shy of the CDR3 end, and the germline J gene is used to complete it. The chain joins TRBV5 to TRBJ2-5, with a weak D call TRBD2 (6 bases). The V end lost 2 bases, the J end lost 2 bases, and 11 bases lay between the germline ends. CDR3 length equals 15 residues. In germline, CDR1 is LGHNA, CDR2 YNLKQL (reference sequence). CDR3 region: CASSQRGLLQDTQYF. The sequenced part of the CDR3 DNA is TGTGCCAGCAGCCAAAGGGGACTCCTCCAAGAC.

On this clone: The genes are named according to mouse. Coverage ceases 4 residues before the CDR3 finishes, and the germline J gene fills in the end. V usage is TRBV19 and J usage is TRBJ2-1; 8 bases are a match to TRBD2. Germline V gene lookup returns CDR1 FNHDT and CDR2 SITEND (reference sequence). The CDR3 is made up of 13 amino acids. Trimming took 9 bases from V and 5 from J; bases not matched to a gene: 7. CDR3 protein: CATPPGLDAEQFF. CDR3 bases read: TGTGCCACACCTCCGGGACTGGATGCT. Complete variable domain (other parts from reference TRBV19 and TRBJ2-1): GGIITQTPKFLIGQEGQKLTLKCQQNFNHDTMYWYRQDSGKGLRLIYYSITENDLQKGDLSEGYDASREKKSSFSLTVTSAQKNEMAVFLCATPPGLDAEQFFGPGTRLTVL.

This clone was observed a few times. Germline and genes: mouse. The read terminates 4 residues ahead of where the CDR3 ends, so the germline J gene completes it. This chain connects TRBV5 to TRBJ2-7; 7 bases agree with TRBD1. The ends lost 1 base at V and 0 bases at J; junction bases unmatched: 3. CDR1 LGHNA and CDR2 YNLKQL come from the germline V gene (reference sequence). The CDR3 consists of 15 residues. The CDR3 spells CASSQVPGGSYEQYF. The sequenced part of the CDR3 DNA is TGTGCCAGCAGCCAAGTACCAGGGGGCTCCTAT.

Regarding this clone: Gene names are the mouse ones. CDR3 amino acids: CASSVTGGVAETLYF. The sequenced part of the CDR3 DNA is TGTGCCAGCAGCGTCACTGGGGGGGTTGCAGAA. The chain combines TRBV13-3 with TRBJ2-3; 10 bases are a match to TRBD2. The read comes to an end 4 residues before the CDR3 does, leaving the germline J gene to fill in the end. Per germline, CDR1 NNHDY and CDR2 SYVADS. The CDR3 runs 15 residues. V lost 5 bases, J lost 2 bases, and 5 bases stayed unmatched.

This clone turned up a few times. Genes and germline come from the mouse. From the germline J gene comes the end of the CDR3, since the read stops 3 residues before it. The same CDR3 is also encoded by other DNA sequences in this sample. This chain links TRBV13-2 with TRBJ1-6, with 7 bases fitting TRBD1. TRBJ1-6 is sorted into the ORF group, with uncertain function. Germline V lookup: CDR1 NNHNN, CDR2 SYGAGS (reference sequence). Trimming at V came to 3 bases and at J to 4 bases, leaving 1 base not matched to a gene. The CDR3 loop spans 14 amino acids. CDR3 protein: CASGGGQYNSPLYF. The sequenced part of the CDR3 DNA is TGTGCCAGCGGTGGGGGACAGTATAATTCGCCC.

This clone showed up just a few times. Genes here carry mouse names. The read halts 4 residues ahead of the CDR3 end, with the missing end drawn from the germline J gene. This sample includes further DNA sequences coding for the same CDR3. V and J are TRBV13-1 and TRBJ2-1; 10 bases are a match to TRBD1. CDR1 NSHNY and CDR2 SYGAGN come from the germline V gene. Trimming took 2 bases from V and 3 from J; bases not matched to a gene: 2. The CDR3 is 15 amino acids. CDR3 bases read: TGTGCCAGCAGTGACCGGGACAGGGGCTATGCT. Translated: CASSDRDRGYA. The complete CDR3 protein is CASSDRDRGYAEQFF.

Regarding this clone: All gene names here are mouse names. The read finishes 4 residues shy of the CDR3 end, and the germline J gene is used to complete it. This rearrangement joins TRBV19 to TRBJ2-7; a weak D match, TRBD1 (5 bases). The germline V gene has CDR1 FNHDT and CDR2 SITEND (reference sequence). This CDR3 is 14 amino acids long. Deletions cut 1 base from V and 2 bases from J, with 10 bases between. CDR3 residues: CASSIPLRAYEQYF. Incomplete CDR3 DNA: TGTGCCAGCAGTATACCCCTCAGGGCCTAT.

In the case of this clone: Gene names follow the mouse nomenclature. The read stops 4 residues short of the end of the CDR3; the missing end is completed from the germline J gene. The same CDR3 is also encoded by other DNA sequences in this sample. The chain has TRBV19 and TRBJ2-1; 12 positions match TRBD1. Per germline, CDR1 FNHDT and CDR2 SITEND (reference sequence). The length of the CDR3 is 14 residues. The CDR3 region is CASSRDRGRAEQFF. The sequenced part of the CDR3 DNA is TGTGCCAGCAGCCGGGACAGGGGGCGCGCT.

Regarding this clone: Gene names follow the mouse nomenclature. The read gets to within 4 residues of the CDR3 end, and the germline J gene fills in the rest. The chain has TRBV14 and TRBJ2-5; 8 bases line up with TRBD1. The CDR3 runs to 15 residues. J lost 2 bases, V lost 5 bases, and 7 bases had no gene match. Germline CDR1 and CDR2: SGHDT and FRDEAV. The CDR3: CASRPTGGGQDTQYF. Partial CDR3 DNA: TGTGCCAGCAGACCTACAGGGGGAGGCCAAGAC.